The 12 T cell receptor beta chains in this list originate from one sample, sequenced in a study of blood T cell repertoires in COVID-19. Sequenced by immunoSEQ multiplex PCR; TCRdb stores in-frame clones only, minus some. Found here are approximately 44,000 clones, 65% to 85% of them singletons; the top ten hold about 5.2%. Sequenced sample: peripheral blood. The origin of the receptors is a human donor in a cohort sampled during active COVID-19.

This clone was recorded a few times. CDR3 in amino acids: CASSYNRDRVGKLFF. The CDR3 coding sequence is TGTGCCAGCAGTTATAACCGGGACAGGGTTGGAAAACTGTTTTTT. This chain connects TRBV6-6 to TRBJ1-4, with TRBD1 identical over 9 bases. The CDR3 is 15 residues long. V shed 3 bases, J shed 10 bases, and the junction held 9 bases outside the gene matches. Germline CDR1 reads MNHNY; CDR2 reads SVGAGI (reference sequence).

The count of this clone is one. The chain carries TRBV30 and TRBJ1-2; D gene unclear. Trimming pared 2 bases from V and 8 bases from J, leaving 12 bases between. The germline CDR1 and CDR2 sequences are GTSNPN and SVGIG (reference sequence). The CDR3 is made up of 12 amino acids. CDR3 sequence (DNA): TGTGCCTGGAGTAAGCAGGCTGAGGGCTACACCTTC. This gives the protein CAWSKQAEGYTF.

The DNA for the CDR3 is TGCGCCAGCAGCTCCCGGGACAGGCGCTACGAGCAGTACTTC. Protein: CASSSRDRRYEQYF. The V gene is TRBV5-1, the J gene TRBJ2-7; 8 bases align to TRBD1. The V gene's germline CDR1 is SGHRS and CDR2 YFSETQ. Losses at the gene ends were 3 bases for V and 3 bases for J; bases not matched to a gene: 5. CDR3 size: 14 residues.

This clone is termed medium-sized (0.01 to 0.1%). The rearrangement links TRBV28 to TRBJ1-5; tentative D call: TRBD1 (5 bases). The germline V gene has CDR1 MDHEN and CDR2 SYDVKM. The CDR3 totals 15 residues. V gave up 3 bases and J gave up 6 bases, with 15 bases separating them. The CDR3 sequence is CASSFLGGSGQPQHF. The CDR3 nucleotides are TGTGCCAGCAGTTTTCTCGGGGGTTCCGGTCAGCCCCAGCATTTT.

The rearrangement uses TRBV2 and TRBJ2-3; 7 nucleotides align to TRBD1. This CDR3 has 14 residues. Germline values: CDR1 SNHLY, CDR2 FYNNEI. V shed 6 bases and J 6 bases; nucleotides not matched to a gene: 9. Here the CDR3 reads CASRSGLDRDTQYF. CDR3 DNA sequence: TGTGCCAGCAGGTCGGGATTGGACAGGGATACGCAGTATTTT.

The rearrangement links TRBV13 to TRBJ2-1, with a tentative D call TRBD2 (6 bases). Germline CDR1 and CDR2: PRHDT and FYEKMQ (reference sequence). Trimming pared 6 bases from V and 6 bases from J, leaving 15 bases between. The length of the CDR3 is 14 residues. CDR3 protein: CASRRAGLGNEQFF. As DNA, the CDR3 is TGTGCCAGCAGGAGGGCGGGGTTGGGCAATGAGCAGTTCTTC.

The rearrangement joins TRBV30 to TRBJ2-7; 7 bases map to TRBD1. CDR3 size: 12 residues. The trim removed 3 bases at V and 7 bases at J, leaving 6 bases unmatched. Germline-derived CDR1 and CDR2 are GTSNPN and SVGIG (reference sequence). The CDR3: CAWRERQGEQYF. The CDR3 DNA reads TGTGCCTGGAGGGAAAGACAGGGAGAGCAGTACTTC.

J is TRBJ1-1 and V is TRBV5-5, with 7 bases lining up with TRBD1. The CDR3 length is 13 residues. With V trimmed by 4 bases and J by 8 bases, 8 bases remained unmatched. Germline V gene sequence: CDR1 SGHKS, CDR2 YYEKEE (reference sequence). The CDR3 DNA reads TGTGCCAGCAGCCTCCCACTGGACAGGGAAGCTTTCTTT. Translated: CASSLPLDREAFF.

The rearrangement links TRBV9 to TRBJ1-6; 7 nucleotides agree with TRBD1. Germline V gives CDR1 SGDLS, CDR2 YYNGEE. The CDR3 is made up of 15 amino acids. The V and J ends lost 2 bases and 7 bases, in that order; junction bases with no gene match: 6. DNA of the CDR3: TGTGCCAGCAGCGTCGGACAGGAACTCAATTCACCCCTCCACTTT. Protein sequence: CASSVGQELNSPLHF.

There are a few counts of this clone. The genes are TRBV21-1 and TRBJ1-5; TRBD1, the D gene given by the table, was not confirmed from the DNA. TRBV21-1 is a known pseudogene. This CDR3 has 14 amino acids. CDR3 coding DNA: TGTGCCAGGAGCAAAGTTGGGGGCCGGCAGCCCCAGCATTTT. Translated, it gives CARSKVGGRQPQHF.

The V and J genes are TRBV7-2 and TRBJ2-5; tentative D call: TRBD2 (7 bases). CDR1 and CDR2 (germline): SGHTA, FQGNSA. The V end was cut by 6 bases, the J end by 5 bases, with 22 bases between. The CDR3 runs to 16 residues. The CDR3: CASRLGLGGLTETQYF. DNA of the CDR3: TGTGCCAGCAGATTGGGTTTAGGGGGACTAACGGAGACCCAGTACTTC. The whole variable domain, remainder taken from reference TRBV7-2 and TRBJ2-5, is GAGVSQSPSNKVTEKGKDVELRCDPISGHTALYWYRQSLGQGLEFLIYFQGNSAPDKSGLPSDRFSAERTGGSVSTLTIQRTQQEDSAVYLCASRLGLGGLTETQYFGPGTRLLVL.

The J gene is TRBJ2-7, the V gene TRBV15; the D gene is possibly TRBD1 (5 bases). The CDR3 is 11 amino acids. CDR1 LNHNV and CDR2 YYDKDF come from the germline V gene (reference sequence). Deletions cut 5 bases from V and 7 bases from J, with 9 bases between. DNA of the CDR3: TGTGCCACCAGCCTAAGACAGGAGCAGTACTTC. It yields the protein CATSLRQEQYF.